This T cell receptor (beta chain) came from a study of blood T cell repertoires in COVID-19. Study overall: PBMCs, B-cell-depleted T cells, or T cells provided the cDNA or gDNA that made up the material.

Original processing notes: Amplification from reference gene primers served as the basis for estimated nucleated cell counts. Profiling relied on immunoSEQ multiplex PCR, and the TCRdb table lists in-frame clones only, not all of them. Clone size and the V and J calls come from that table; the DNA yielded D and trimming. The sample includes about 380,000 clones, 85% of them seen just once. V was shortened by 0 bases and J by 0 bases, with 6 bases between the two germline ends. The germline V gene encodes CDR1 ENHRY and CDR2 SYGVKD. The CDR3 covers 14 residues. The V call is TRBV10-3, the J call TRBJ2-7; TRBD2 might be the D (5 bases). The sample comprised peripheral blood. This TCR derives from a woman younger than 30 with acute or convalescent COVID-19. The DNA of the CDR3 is TGTGCCATCAGTGAGTCGAGGGCCTCCTACGAGCAGTACTTC. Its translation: CAISESRASYEQYF.